The sample holds many counts of the clone carrying this T cell receptor (beta chain). The entry originates in a study of T cell repertoires in cytomegalovirus infection. Trimming took 4 bases from V and 12 from J, leaving 10 bases between them. Germline loops: CDR1 KGHDR, CDR2 SFDVKD. The CDR3 is made up of 11 amino acids. TCRdb called the reads again in MiXCR, with one record for every CDR3 protein. The sample holds 250,000 or so distinct CDR3 sequences, approximately 13% seen once. Sample: PBMCs. The receptor was derived from a human donor in good health (CMV status not recorded). Some clones in this sample may be carry-over from other donors' samples. V usage is TRBV24-1 and J usage is TRBJ2-3; either TRBD1 or TRBD2 may supply D (5 bases each). The CDR3 loop is CATSDGRDQYF. The CDR3 DNA reads as TGTGCCACCAGTGACGGCCGGGACCAGTATTTT.